Detailed here is one T cell receptor beta chain. The antigen this receptor binds is unknown. It has no much larger one-base neighbor in the sample; base qualities were not kept. The data are from a study of blood T cell repertoires in COVID-19 (dated by TCRdb to the early 2020s). Describing the broader study: Samples from collaborators originated in the United States, Italy and Spain and spanned both the acute and convalescent phases of COVID-19. The prospective study material was composed of cDNA or gDNA derived from T cells, B-cell-depleted T cells, or PBMCs. Subjects who had been exposed to COVID-19, were actively infected with it, or had recovered from it provided the deeply sampled blood TCRbeta repertoires that made up the dataset. The repertoires were made available in a free public database intended to serve as a resource for research on the immune response to SARS-CoV-2. The samples were drawn from the first 160 participants of the ongoing ImmuneRACE study and from some 1,300 subjects provided by 6 global collaborators. Nearly every sample came with metadata listing a de-identified subject ID, COVID-19 status, age in years and sex. Where available, HLA class I and class II types were obtained from metadata supplied by the sample provider rather than from assay-based typing. Study-level results and caveats: The amount of clinical and demographic metadata varied by source and participant and was provided uncurated.

At the junction V is shortened by 5 bases and J by 8 bases, with 18 bases in between. The germline V gene (reference sequence) specifies PRHDT as CDR1 and FYEKMQ as CDR2. CDR3 length: 14 amino acids, cysteine to phenylalanine. Only the CDR3 DNA is retained, 42 bases long and in frame from the first base. Whole blood was collected in K2EDTA tubes by collaborating institutions according to the institutions' own protocols. For TCRbeta analysis, collaborators shipped samples in one of three forms: frozen whole blood, isolated PBMCs, or DNA extracted from either of those sample types. TCRbeta CDR3 regions were amplified from genomic DNA by means of the immunoSEQ Assay, a bias-controlled multiplex PCR. The source study handled its data this way. Nucleated cell counts per sample were estimated from amplification of reference gene primers within the assay. To quantify the absolute abundance of each unique TCRbeta CDR3 rearrangement, sequence reads were collapsed and filtered. Productive Simpson clonality was computed per sample as the square root of Simpson's diversity index over productive rearrangements. Entries here come from immuneACCESS through TCRdb and include only in-frame sequences with V and J called. Some clones fail to appear in such tables; in the studies checked, an unresolved V gene covers under half of the shortfall, and the cause of the remainder is unknown. V and J calls and clone size are as listed in that table; D and trimming were resolved from the DNA. The sample table records some 88,000 clones; about 91% of these occur just once. About 1.8% of the sample is in the top ten clones.

The chain is encoded by TRBV13 joined to TRBJ1-1; the D gene is possibly TRBD1, with 5 bases matching. The receptor's source is a human donor with active COVID-19. The donor label of this sample is uncertain. Input material: peripheral blood. The nucleotides are TGTGCCAGCAGCCCAGGGACTGCCTATGGAGAAGCTTTCTTT. Its protein reads: CASSPGTAYGEAFF.